Listed below are T cell receptor beta chains from one sample, sequenced in a study of CD8 T cells in Susac syndrome. TCRdb reanalysed the immunoSEQ multiplex PCR reads using MiXCR and keeps one entry per CDR3 protein. The repertoire has fewer than 90,000 distinct CDR3 sequences, 80% to 95% of them found once; the top ten carry roughly 0.47%. The material sequenced was CD8+ T cells from PBMCs. Receptors were obtained from a human donor with Susac syndrome. Each CDR3 is given with its conserved first and last residue. A D gene is named only where the DNA matches it firmly. Where a row states a size, it is once, few, many or the class of an expanded clone; other rows omit it.

j_call | d_call | v_call | clone_size | cdr3_nt | cdr3_aa
TRBJ2-2 | TRBD2 | TRBV5-1 | once | TGCGCCAGCAGCTTGGCGGCTAGCGGGCACTTGGCCTCTGAAGGGGAGCTGTTTTTT | CASSLAASGHLASEGELFF
TRBJ2-7 | TRBD2 | TRBV27 | NA | TGTGCCAGCAGGGTAGCGGGAGGTAGATCAGGCGAGCAGTACTTC | CASRVAGGRSGEQYF
TRBJ2-1 | NA | TRBV20-1 | NA | TGCAGTGCTAGCATGATGAGCTCCTACAATGAGCAGTTCTTC | CSASMMSSYNEQFF
TRBJ1-1 | NA | TRBV19 | NA | TGTGCCAGTAGTATATTGGCAGGGAGGACTGAAGCTTTCTTT | CASSILAGRTEAFF
TRBJ1-2 | NA | TRBV9 | NA | TGTGCCAGCAGCGGACTCAGAGCTAACTATGGCTACACCTTC | CASSGLRANYGYTF
TRBJ1-5 | NA | TRBV4-1 | NA | TGCGCCAGCAGCCCGAGGTACAGGGCGATTAGCAATCAGCCCCAGCATTTT | CASSPRYRAISNQPQHF
TRBJ2-2 | NA | TRBV7-9 | NA | TGTGCCAGCAGCTTAGACAGGGCAAGCGGGGAGCTGTTTTTT | CASSLDRASGELFF
TRBJ1-2 | NA | TRBV13 | NA | TGTGCCAGCAGCCTCGGGCCGCCAGCTAACTATGGCTACACCTTC | CASSLGPPANYGYTF
TRBJ2-7 | TRBD2 | TRBV29-1 | once | TGCAGCGTTGGGGGTCTACTAGCGGGAGCCTACGAGCAGTACTTC | CSVGGLLAGAYEQYF
TRBJ2-1 | TRBD2 | TRBV6-5 | NA | TGTGCCAGCAGCCTAAGCGGGAGAGGGTACAATGAGCAGTTCTTC | CASSLSGRGYNEQFF
TRBJ2-1 | TRBD2 | TRBV5-1 | few | TGCGCCAGCAGTGGACTAGCGGGGCACAATGAGCAGTTCTTC | CASSGLAGHNEQFF
TRBJ2-6 | NA | TRBV6-1 | NA | TGTGCCAGCAGTGTAAGACGCTTGAGCTCTGGGGCCAACGTCCTGACTTTC | CASSVRRLSSGANVLTF
TRBJ1-5 | NA | TRBV6-5 | NA | TGTGCCAGCAGTTCGAGGGCTAGCAATCAGCCCCAGCATTTT | CASSSRASNQPQHF
TRBJ2-1 | NA | TRBV25-1 | NA | TGTGCCAGCAGTGAATTTTATGAGCAGTTCTTC | CASSEFYEQFF
TRBJ2-1 | NA | TRBV4-2 | NA | TGTGCCAGCAGCCAAGCTGGGGGCCCCTTCAATGAGCAGTTCTTC | CASSQAGGPFNEQFF
TRBJ2-2 | NA | TRBV6-2/TRBV6-3 | once | TGTGCCAGCACCCGGCGAGGCACCGGGGAGCTGTTTTTT | CASTRRGTGELFF
TRBJ2-7 | TRBD1 | TRBV9 | NA | TGTGCCAGCAGCGTATCAAGGACAGGGGGCAACGAGCAGTACTTC | CASSVSRTGGNEQYF
TRBJ2-7 | NA | TRBV5-1 | NA | TGCGCCAGCAGCAATGGGGCGGGCCGGAGCTCCTACGAGCAGTACTTC | CASSNGAGRSSYEQYF
TRBJ2-2 | TRBD1 | TRBV6-1 | NA | TGTGCCAGCATCTTTCCTTGGACAGGGGGCGACACCGGGGAGCTGTTTTTT | CASIFPWTGGDTGELFF
TRBJ2-1 | TRBD2 | TRBV29-1 | NA | TGCAGCCCCGAGGGGCTAGCGGGCTCCTACAATGAGCAGTTCTTC | CSPEGLAGSYNEQFF
TRBJ1-1 | NA | TRBV5-4 | NA | TGTGCCAGCAGCTTGGGGGATACGACAGGCCGGAACACTGAAGCTTTCTTT | CASSLGDTTGRNTEAFF
TRBJ1-1 | TRBD1 | TRBV7-9 | NA | TGTGCCAGCAGCCCTGCGGGACAGGTGAACACTGAAGCTTTCTTT | CASSPAGQVNTEAFF
TRBJ2-2 | NA | TRBV11-2 | NA | TGTGCCAGCATGGGCAGGGTCAATTCCGGGGAGCTGTTTTTT | CASMGRVNSGELFF
TRBJ2-7 | TRBD1 | TRBV5-1 | NA | TGCGCCAGCAGCGAACCCGGGACAGCCGAGCAGTACTTC | CASSEPGTAEQYF